Sequencing of this TCR beta chain was carried out in a study of CD8 T cells in ankylosing spondylitis (dated by TCRdb to the late 2010s). About the study as a whole: The study set out to find disease-linked TCR variants by profiling T cell receptor beta repertoires in ankylosing spondylitis patients and healthy donors. The full study cohort comprised 25 ankylosing spondylitis patients and about a hundred healthy donors. Peripheral blood samples were taken, and synovial fluid was additionally collected from ankylosing spondylitis patients.

Synovial fluid samples and blood samples obtained from the same ankylosing spondylitis patients were matched. Overall results and qualifications from the work: The disease-linked clones were reported to be significantly enriched in matched synovial fluid samples from ankylosing spondylitis patients. Blood from ankylosing spondylitis patients appeared to be characterized by a TCR beta motif composed of several highly homologous amino acid variants. The disease-linked clones had a CD8+ phenotype and were found at relatively low frequencies in peripheral blood. Some of the motif variants had been reported before in the synovial fluid and blood of reactive arthritis patients, a finding that suggests common disease-initiation mechanisms.

With respect to this clonotype: Its antigen is unknown. No base qualities exist here, and no much larger clone lies one base off it.

TCRdb names Illumina HiSeq 2500 as the instrument used. TCR beta libraries were prepared by quantitative 5'-RACE with molecular barcodes. The authors' pipeline ran thus. A new computational method based on a probabilistic model of VDJ rearrangement was used to identify disease-linked TCR variants. TCRdb reprocessed the public reads (quality trimming at Q25 with fastp, clone calling with MiXCR) and kept in-frame beta chains. CDR3 protein sequences are deduplicated, and each keeps its most common genes and DNA. In this record, the V and J calls reflect TCRdb's handling and not the investigators' own analysis. This sample gives over 130,000 distinct CDR3 sequences in total; approximately 44% of them show up just once. In total, the top ten clones hold over 12% of the sample. Sequenced material: synovial fluid, either unsorted or a sorted T cell fraction (not recorded which). The TCR originated in a male donor with ankylosing spondylitis.

In nucleotides, the sequence is TGTGCCAGCAGCCAAGAAGTGGGACAGGGGATGATGGACACTGAAGCTTTCTTT. It is translated as CASSQEVGQGMMDTEAFF. This sequence uses TRBV3-1 and TRBJ1-1; 10 nucleotides in the junction match TRBD1. The CDR3 measures 18 amino acids from cysteine to phenylalanine. Only the CDR3 portion is preserved as DNA: 54 bases, with reading frame beginning at the first base. Looking up the germline V gene (reference sequence) yields CDR1 LGHDT and CDR2 YNNKEL. Relative to germline, V is missing 0 bases and J is missing 3 bases, with 10 bases of the junction outside any gene match. The entire variable domain, with the stretches around the CDR3 drawn from the reference TRBV3-1 and TRBJ1-1 proteins, is DTAVSQTPKYLVTQMGNDKSIKCEQNLGHDTMYWYKQDSKKFLKIMFSYNNKELIINETVPNRFSPKSPDKAHLNLHINSLELGDSAVYFCASSQEVGQGMMDTEAFFGQGTRLTVV.